The 26 T cell receptor beta chains presented below share a single source sample, sequenced in a study of T cells expressing NK-cell markers. One entry per CDR3 protein, without DNA, is what TCRdb gives after re-calling the 5' RACE reads. The listing contains over 100,000 distinct CDR3 sequences. The source material was blood T cells: a sorted CD56 or NKG2C T cell subset, CD4+ or CD8+ T cells, or bulk PBMC T cells (not recorded which). The receptors derive from a woman aged 18-70 years in good health.

CDR3 residues: CASSPGLVETQYF. V usage is TRBV5-4 and J usage is TRBJ2-5; TCRdb proposes TRBD2, but this gene call is untestable without DNA. The CDR3 is 13 residues long. CDR1 is SGHNT and CDR2 is YYREEE in the germline V gene (reference sequence).

The chain carries TRBV14 and TRBJ2-7; TCRdb lists TRBD1, though no DNA is available to test this call. Germline V gene sequence: CDR1 SGHDN, CDR2 FVKESK. The CDR3 has 15 residues. The CDR3 protein is CASSQVRGKTYEQYF.

The chain is built from TRBV7-9 and TRBJ2-1; TCRdb selects TRBD2, and the lack of DNA leaves this call unchecked. The CDR3 covers 13 residues. Per germline, CDR1 SEHNR and CDR2 FQNEAQ (reference sequence). The CDR3 loop reads CASSLWASNEQFF.

V usage is TRBV19 and J usage is TRBJ2-1; the D call from TCRdb, TRBD2, cannot be confirmed without DNA. Germline lookup yields CDR1 LNHDA and CDR2 SQIVND (reference sequence). The CDR3 runs to 15 residues. The CDR3 spells CASSPGGRAFHEQFF.

This chain joins TRBV7-6 and TRBJ2-7; TCRdb's D call, TRBD1, is unchecked because there is no DNA. This CDR3 contains 14 residues. The germline gives CDR1 SGHVS, CDR2 FNYEAQ. CDR3 sequence reads: CASSFTSGSGEQYF.

This chain links TRBV3-1 with TRBJ1-3. The CDR3 is made up of 14 amino acids. Germline V CDR1 and CDR2: LGHDT, YNNKEL (reference sequence). The CDR3 is CASRADSSGNTIYF.

The V gene is TRBV7-9, the J gene TRBJ1-3; TCRdb's D call of TRBD1 is untestable without DNA. The CDR3 sequence is 15 residues long. The germline gives CDR1 SEHNR, CDR2 FQNEAQ (reference sequence). The CDR3 sequence is CASSATGGSGNTIYF. The full variable domain, rest sourced from reference TRBV7-9 and TRBJ1-3, is DTGVSQNPRHKITKRGQNVTFRCDPISEHNRLYWYRQTLGQGPEFLTYFQNEAQLEKSRLLSDRFSAERPKGSFSTLEIQRTEQGDSAMYLCASSATGGSGNTIYFGEGSWLTVV.

The chain is built from TRBV29-1 and TRBJ2-2; TCRdb's assignment of TRBD2 cannot be checked, as there is no DNA. The germline gives CDR1 SQVTM, CDR2 ANQGSEA. This CDR3 has 15 amino acids. This CDR3 reads CSVATRASETGELFF.

The rearrangement links TRBV6-5 to TRBJ1-5. The CDR3 is made up of 12 amino acids. Germline V gene data show CDR1 as MNHEY and CDR2 as SVGAGI. CDR3 loop: CASSYSTGPQHF.

This chain connects TRBV20-1 to TRBJ2-7; absent DNA, TCRdb's TRBD1 call cannot be checked. Germline V gene data show CDR1 as DFQATT and CDR2 as SNEGSKA (reference sequence). The length of the CDR3 is 19 residues. CDR3 in amino acids: CSARDTPSSGPRSSYEQYF.

The rearrangement links TRBV11-2 to TRBJ2-7; TCRdb's assignment of TRBD1 cannot be checked, as there is no DNA. The CDR3 contains 14 residues. Germline V lookup: CDR1 SGHAT, CDR2 FQNNGV. This CDR3 is CASSLIGGDHEQYF.

The chain links TRBV25-1 to TRBJ1-1; TCRdb reports TRBD1, a call that lacks DNA to check it against. The germline V gene has CDR1 MGHDK and CDR2 SYGVNS. This CDR3 has 14 amino acids. The CDR3 protein is CASSVTGEFSEAFF. Using reference TRBV25-1 and TRBJ1-1 for the parts outside the CDR3, the full variable domain is EADIYQTPRYLVIGTGKKITLECSQTMGHDKMYWYQQDPGMELHLIHYSYGVNSTEKGDLSSESTVSRIRTEHFPLTLESARPSHTSQYLCASSVTGEFSEAFFGQGTRLTVV.

V and J are TRBV2 and TRBJ2-1; no DNA is available, so the TRBD2 call from TCRdb remains unchecked. The CDR3 runs 15 residues. CDR1 and CDR2 (germline): SNHLY, FYNNEI. The CDR3 is CASREGSGRSDEQFF.

The CDR3 protein is CATKISGVLNTEAFF. The rearrangement joins TRBV27 to TRBJ1-1; TCRdb selects TRBD1, and the lack of DNA leaves this call unchecked. The CDR3 covers 15 residues. Germline CDR1 reads MNHEY; CDR2 reads SMNVEV (reference sequence).

The genes are TRBV3-1 and TRBJ1-3; the D gene TCRdb calls, TRBD1, cannot be checked with no DNA. Germline V gene data show CDR1 as LGHDT and CDR2 as YNNKEL (reference sequence). The CDR3 runs to 17 residues. CDR3 residues: CASSQDAFRGTGNTIYF.

J is TRBJ2-1 and V is TRBV27; the D call from TCRdb, TRBD2, cannot be confirmed without DNA. Germline-derived CDR1 and CDR2 are MNHEY and SMNVEV (reference sequence). CDR3 length: 15 amino acids. The CDR3 sequence is CASSPLTGGHNEQFF.

The chain employs TRBV7-2 and TRBJ2-5. The germline V gene encodes CDR1 SGHTA and CDR2 FQGNSA. This CDR3 contains 11 residues. CDR3 region: CASSLLETQYF. The full variable domain, rest sourced from reference TRBV7-2 and TRBJ2-5, is GAGVSQSPSNKVTEKGKDVELRCDPISGHTALYWYRQSLGQGLEFLIYFQGNSAPDKSGLPSDRFSAERTGGSVSTLTIQRTQQEDSAVYLCASSLLETQYFGPGTRLLVL.

The rearrangement links TRBV20-1 to TRBJ1-1; the TRBD1 assignment by TCRdb is unverifiable without DNA. This CDR3 has 15 amino acids. Germline V CDR1 and CDR2: DFQATT, SNEGSKA (reference sequence). CDR3: CSAPRDRAMNTEAFF.

V and J are TRBV18 and TRBJ2-6; the TCRdb D gene call, TRBD1, has no DNA to confirm it. Germline CDR1 reads KGHSH; CDR2 reads LQKENI. CDR3 size: 19 residues. The CDR3 here is CASSPEALTGHSGANVLTF.

The chain has TRBV27 and TRBJ1-5. Germline CDR1 and CDR2: MNHEY and SMNVEV (reference sequence). There are 12 residues in the CDR3. The CDR3 sequence: CASSNSNQPQHF.

The chain joins TRBV20-1 to TRBJ2-2; TCRdb proposes TRBD2, but this gene call is untestable without DNA. The CDR3 extends over 15 amino acids. Per the germline V gene, CDR1 is DFQATT and CDR2 is SNEGSKA (reference sequence). This CDR3 is CSATGLAGPTGELFF.

The chain links TRBV11-1 to TRBJ2-2. The CDR3 is 12 residues long. The germline V gene encodes CDR1 SGHAT and CDR2 FQDESV (reference sequence). This CDR3 reads CASSLYTGELFF.

The chain links TRBV11-2 to TRBJ1-4. The length of the CDR3 is 12 residues. Looked up from germline, CDR1 is SGHAT and CDR2 is FQNNGV. The CDR3: CASSLDREKLFF.

This sequence joins TRBV12-3 or TRBV12-4 and TRBJ2-3; there is no DNA to check the TCRdb D call of TRBD2. The CDR3 totals 16 residues. The CDR3 sequence: CASSWWTSDLTDTQYF.

This chain links TRBV12-3 or TRBV12-4 with TRBJ1-2. The CDR3 runs to 16 residues. The CDR3 sequence is CASSDGSWEGAYGYTF.

V is TRBV4-2 and J is TRBJ1-5; TCRdb names TRBD1, which stays unverified in the absence of DNA. This CDR3 comprises 20 residues. CDR1 is LGHNA, CDR2 YNFKEQ, per germline. CDR3 protein: CASSPSRENGGEGDNQPQHF.